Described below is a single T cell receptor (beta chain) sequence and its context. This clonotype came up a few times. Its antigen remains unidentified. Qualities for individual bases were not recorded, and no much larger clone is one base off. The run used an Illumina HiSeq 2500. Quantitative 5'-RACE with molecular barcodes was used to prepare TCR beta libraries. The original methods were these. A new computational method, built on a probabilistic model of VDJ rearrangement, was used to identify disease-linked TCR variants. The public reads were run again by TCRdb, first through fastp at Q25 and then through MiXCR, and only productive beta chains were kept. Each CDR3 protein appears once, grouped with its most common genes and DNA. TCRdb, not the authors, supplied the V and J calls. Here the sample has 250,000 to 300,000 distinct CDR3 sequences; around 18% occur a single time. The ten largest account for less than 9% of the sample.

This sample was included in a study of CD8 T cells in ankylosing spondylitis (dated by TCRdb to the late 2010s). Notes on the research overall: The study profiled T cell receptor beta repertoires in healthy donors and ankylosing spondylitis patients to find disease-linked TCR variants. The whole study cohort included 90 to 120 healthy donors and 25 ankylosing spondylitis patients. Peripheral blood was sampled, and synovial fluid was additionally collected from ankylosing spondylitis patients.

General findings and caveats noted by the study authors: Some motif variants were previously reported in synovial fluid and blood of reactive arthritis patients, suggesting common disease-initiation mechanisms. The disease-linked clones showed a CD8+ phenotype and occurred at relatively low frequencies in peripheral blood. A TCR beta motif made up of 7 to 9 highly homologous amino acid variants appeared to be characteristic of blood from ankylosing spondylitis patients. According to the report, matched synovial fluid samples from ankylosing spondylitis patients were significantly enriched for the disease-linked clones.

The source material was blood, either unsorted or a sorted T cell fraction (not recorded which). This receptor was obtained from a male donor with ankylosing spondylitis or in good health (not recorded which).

The CDR3 protein: CASSETGARADTQYF. The nucleotide sequence reads TGTGCCAGTAGTGAAACAGGGGCGAGGGCAGATACGCAGTATTTT. The V and J genes are TRBV19 and TRBJ2-3; 7 central nucleotides agree with TRBD1. CDR1 and CDR2 were assigned from the germline V gene (reference sequence) as LNHDA and SQIVND. The CDR3 sequence holds 15 residues, the cysteine and phenylalanine included. Just the 45-base CDR3 DNA is kept, in frame starting at base 1. Germline trimming amounts to 5 bases on V and 4 bases on J, with 9 as the count of junction bases outside the gene matches.